These 2 T cell receptor beta chains were sequenced from one sample in a study of cytotoxic CD8 clonotypes in ibrutinib-treated CLL. TCRdb's table, derived via immunoSEQ multiplex PCR, lists solely in-frame clones and lacks some. This sample has 50,000 to 70,000 clones, with 50% to 65% found just once. Sequences were derived from PBMCs, sampled at disease progression, from a patient treated with ibrutinib. The source is a human donor with chronic lymphocytic leukemia.

This clone was detected a few times. The rearrangement joins TRBV10-3 to TRBJ2-7; weak D call: TRBD1 (5 bases). Germline V gene sequence: CDR1 ENHRY, CDR2 SYGVKD. The CDR3 consists of 16 residues. The V gene lost 2 bases and the J gene lost 0 bases, with 14 bases spanning the gap. The CDR3 is CAISESRAPFSYEQYF. CDR3 coding DNA: TGTGCCATCAGTGAGAGCAGGGCACCTTTCTCCTACGAGCAGTACTTC.

In its sample, this clone is medium-sized (0.01 to 0.1%). The V call is TRBV6-5, the J call TRBJ1-4; no definite D call. This CDR3 region has 13 residues. The ends were cut back, 6 bases at V and 0 bases at J, with 5 bases in the middle. Per the germline V gene, CDR1 is MNHEY and CDR2 is SVGAGI. The CDR3 region has the DNA TGTGCCAGCAGGCTTGCAACTAATGAAAAACTGTTTTTT. This gives the protein CASRLATNEKLFF.